The rows below give T cell receptor beta chains drawn from one sample of a study of blood T cell repertoires in COVID-19. Sequenced by immunoSEQ multiplex PCR; TCRdb stores in-frame clones only, minus some. This sample has approximately 210,000 clones, with around 85% found just once. Material for sequencing was peripheral blood. Receptors were obtained from a man in his sixties with COVID-19, enrolled during active disease. CDR3s include the opening cysteine and the closing phenylalanine or tryptophan. A D gene is named only where the DNA matches it firmly. Not all rows give a size; the values are once, few, many and, for expanded clones, a class.

clone_size	d_call	cdr3_length	v_call	j_call	cdr3_aa	cdr3_nt
NA	TRBD1	13	TRBV2	TRBJ1-2	CASRTDRVQGYTF	TGTGCCAGCAGGACGGACAGGGTGCAGGGCTACACCTTC
once	NA	14	TRBV4-3	TRBJ1-6	CASSQVQPGSPLHF	TGCGCCAGCAGCCAAGTGCAGCCGGGTTCACCCCTCCACTTT
NA	NA	15	TRBV15	TRBJ2-1	CATSRVVAENNEQFF	TGTGCCACCAGCAGAGTGGTAGCGGAAAACAATGAGCAGTTCTTC
NA	NA	19	TRBV7-9	TRBJ1-4	CASSLGGRLSPTTNEKLFF	TGTGCCAGCAGCTTAGGGGGGAGGCTGTCCCCTACAACTAATGAAAAACTGTTTTTT
NA	TRBD1	15	TRBV23-1	TRBJ2-7	CASSQAGTALYEQYF	TGCGCCAGCAGTCAAGCCGGGACAGCCCTTTACGAGCAGTACTTC
NA	NA	13	TRBV6-1	TRBJ1-5	CASTPGSNQPQHF	TGTGCCAGCACCCCAGGGAGCAATCAGCCCCAGCATTTT
NA	TRBD1	14	TRBV6-6	TRBJ1-2	CASETGGRGYGYTF	TGTGCCAGCGAGACAGGGGGTAGGGGCTATGGCTACACCTTC
NA	TRBD1	14	TRBV28	TRBJ1-1	CASSASRDRDGGFF	TGTGCCAGCAGTGCGTCCCGGGACAGGGACGGGGGCTTCTTT
NA	TRBD1	15	TRBV5-1	TRBJ1-1	CASSPRGQGGTEAFF	TGCGCCAGCAGCCCACGCGGACAGGGGGGGACTGAAGCTTTCTTT
NA	TRBD1	14	TRBV5-6	TRBJ1-1	CASSPGTGRTEAFF	TGTGCCAGCAGCCCCGGGACAGGGAGGACTGAAGCTTTCTTT
few	NA	13	TRBV15	TRBJ1-2	CATSTGGVYGYTF	TGTGCCACCAGCACCGGGGGGGTATATGGCTACACCTTC
once	NA	15	TRBV9	TRBJ2-5	CASSVGTKPGETQYF	TGTGCCAGCAGCGTAGGAACAAAGCCGGGGGAGACCCAGTACTTC
NA	TRBD2	15	TRBV5-6	TRBJ2-5	CASRGLAGGSETQYF	TGTGCCAGCAGGGGACTAGCGGGAGGATCTGAGACCCAGTACTTC
NA	NA	12	TRBV28	TRBJ1-2	CASSAPAYGYTF	TGTGCCAGCAGCGCGCCCGCGTATGGCTACACCTTC
NA	NA	16	TRBV6-1	TRBJ2-7	CASSEYNFDRSGEQYF	TGTGCCAGCAGTGAGTATAATTTCGACAGGTCTGGCGAGCAGTACTTC
few	NA	13	TRBV6-1	TRBJ1-5	CASSEQAHQPQHF	TGTGCCAGCAGTGAACAGGCCCATCAGCCCCAGCATTTT
NA	NA	17	TRBV5-1	TRBJ2-7	CASSLGAGGLGSYEQYF	TGCGCCAGCAGCTTGGGAGCAGGAGGCTTAGGATCCTACGAGCAGTACTTC
NA	NA	14	TRBV28	TRBJ2-5	CASSLGALTETQYF	TGTGCCAGCAGTTTAGGAGCTTTGACGGAGACCCAGTACTTC
NA	NA	13	TRBV4-3	TRBJ1-2	CASSPNQGFGYTF	TGCGCCAGCAGCCCTAACCAGGGGTTCGGCTACACCTTC
NA	NA	18	TRBV4-2	TRBJ2-3	CASSQDPVTGLGTDTQYF	TGTGCCAGCAGCCAAGATCCGGTCACAGGGTTGGGCACAGATACGCAGTATTTT
NA	TRBD2	13	TRBV7-2	TRBJ2-1	CASREGTNNEQFF	TGTGCCAGTAGGGAGGGGACTAACAATGAGCAGTTCTTC
NA	TRBD1	14	TRBV27	TRBJ1-1	CASSSGGRYTEAFF	TGTGCCAGCAGTTCAGGGGGCAGGTACACTGAAGCTTTCTTT
NA	NA	14	TRBV2	TRBJ2-5	CASRVGRVQETQYF	TGTGCCAGCAGGGTGGGCAGGGTGCAAGAGACCCAGTACTTC
NA	TRBD2	15	TRBV11-3	TRBJ2-1	CASSSTARENNEQFF	TGTGCCAGCAGCTCGACGGCGCGGGAGAACAATGAGCAGTTCTTC
NA	NA	16	TRBV11-1	TRBJ2-1	CASSPGTLVTYNEQFF	TGTGCCAGCAGCCCCGGGACACTAGTTACCTACAATGAGCAGTTCTTC
NA	TRBD2	13	TRBV28	TRBJ2-1	CASRGSSYNEQFF	TGTGCCAGCCGCGGGAGCTCCTACAATGAGCAGTTCTTC
NA	TRBD1	16	TRBV7-9	TRBJ2-5	CASSSLTGTGLETQYF	TGTGCCAGCAGCTCCCTTACCGGGACAGGGTTGGAGACCCAGTACTTC
NA	NA	14	TRBV6-1	TRBJ1-1	CASSERGLRTEAFF	TGTGCCAGCAGTGAAAGGGGGTTGAGGACTGAAGCTTTCTTT
NA	TRBD1	17	TRBV9	TRBJ1-3	CASSVDARQGSGNTIYF	TGTGCCAGCAGCGTAGATGCGAGACAGGGGTCTGGAAACACCATATATTTT
once	TRBD1	15	TRBV6-5	TRBJ2-3	CASRGTGRSTDTQYF	TGTGCCAGCAGGGGGACAGGGCGGTCCACAGATACGCAGTATTTT
NA	NA	17	TRBV18	TRBJ1-2	CASSPGSLGAPRYGYTF	TGTGCCAGCTCACCGGGTTCTCTAGGGGCCCCTCGCTATGGCTACACCTTC
NA	TRBD1	14	TRBV3-1/TRBV3-2	TRBJ1-1	CASSQLTGEAEAFF	TGTGCCAGCAGCCAGTTGACAGGGGAGGCTGAAGCTTTCTTT
NA	NA	15	TRBV5-4	TRBJ1-3	CASSSTMSSGNTIYF	TGTGCCAGCAGCTCCACCATGAGCTCTGGAAACACCATATATTTT
NA	NA	11	TRBV6-5	TRBJ2-1	CAIQGLHEQFF	TGTGCCATCCAGGGTTTACATGAGCAGTTCTTC
NA	NA	14	TRBV19	TRBJ1-6	CASSIGLEASPLHF	TGTGCCAGTAGTATAGGCCTTGAAGCTTCACCCCTCCACTTT
NA	NA	12	TRBV5-1	TRBJ1-1	CASRQPNTEAFF	TGCGCCAGCAGACAGCCGAACACTGAAGCTTTCTTT
NA	NA	17	TRBV10-3	TRBJ2-2	CAISAFGEVTNTGELFF	TGTGCCATCAGTGCCTTCGGGGAGGTTACGAACACCGGGGAGCTGTTTTTT